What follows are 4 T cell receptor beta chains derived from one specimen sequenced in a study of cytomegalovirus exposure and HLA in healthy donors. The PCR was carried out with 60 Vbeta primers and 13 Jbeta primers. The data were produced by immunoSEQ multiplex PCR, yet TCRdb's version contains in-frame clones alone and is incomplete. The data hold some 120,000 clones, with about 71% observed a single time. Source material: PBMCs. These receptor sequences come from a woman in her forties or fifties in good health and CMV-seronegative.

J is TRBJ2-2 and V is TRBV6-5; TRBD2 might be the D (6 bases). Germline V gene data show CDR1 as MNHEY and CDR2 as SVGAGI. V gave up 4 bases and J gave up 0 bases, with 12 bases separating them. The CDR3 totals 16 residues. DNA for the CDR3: TGTGCCAGCAGTTCGCGGGAAATCGCGAACACCGGGGAGCTGTTTTTT. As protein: CASSSREIANTGELFF.

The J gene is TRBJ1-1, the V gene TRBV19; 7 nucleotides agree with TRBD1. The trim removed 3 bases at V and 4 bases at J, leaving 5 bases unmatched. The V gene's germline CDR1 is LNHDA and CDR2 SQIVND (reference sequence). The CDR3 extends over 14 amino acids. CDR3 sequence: CASSMGTASTEAFF. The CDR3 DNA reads TGTGCCAGTAGTATGGGGACAGCGAGCACTGAAGCTTTCTTT.

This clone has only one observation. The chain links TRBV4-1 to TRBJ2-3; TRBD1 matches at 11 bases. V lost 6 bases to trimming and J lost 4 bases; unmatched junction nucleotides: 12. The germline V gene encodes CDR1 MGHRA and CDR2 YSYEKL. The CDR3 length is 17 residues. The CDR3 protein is CASRPRSGQGASDTQYF. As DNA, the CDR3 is TGCGCCAGCAGACCCCGTTCCGGACAGGGGGCTTCAGATACGCAGTATTTT.

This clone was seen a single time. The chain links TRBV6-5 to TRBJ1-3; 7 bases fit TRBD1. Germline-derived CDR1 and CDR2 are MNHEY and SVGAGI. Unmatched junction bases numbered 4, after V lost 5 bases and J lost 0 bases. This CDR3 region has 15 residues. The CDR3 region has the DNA TGTGCCAGCAGTCGGGGACAGAACTCTGGAAACACCATATATTTT. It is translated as CASSRGQNSGNTIYF.